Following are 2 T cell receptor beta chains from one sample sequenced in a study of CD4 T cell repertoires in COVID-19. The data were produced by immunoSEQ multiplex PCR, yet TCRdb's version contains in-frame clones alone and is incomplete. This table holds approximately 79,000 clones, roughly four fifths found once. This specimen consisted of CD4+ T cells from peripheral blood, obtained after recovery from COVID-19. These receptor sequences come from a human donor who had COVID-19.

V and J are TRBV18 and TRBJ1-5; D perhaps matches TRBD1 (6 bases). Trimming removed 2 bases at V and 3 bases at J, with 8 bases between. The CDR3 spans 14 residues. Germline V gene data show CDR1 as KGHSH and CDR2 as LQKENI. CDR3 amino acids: CASSPNRDNQPQHF. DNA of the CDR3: TGTGCCAGCTCACCAAACAGGGACAATCAGCCCCAGCATTTT.

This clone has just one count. The CDR3 nucleotides read TGTGCCAGCAGCGTATTGGGGGGACCGAAGAACACTGAAGCTTTCTTT. It is translated as CASSVLGGPKNTEAFF. The V call is TRBV9, the J call TRBJ1-1, with a weak D call TRBD1 (5 bases). The germline CDR1 and CDR2 sequences are SGDLS and YYNGEE. Trimming pared 1 base from V and 1 base from J, leaving 14 bases between. The CDR3 has 16 amino acids. The full variable domain, with the rest looked up from reference TRBV9 and TRBJ1-1, is DSGVTQTPKHLITATGQRVTLRCSPRSGDLSVYWYQQSLDQGLQFLIQYYNGEERAKGNILERFSAQQFPDLHSELNLSSLELGDSALYFCASSVLGGPKNTEAFFGQGTRLTVV.